This record covers a single T cell receptor beta chain. Generated by immunoSEQ multiplex PCR, the TCRdb table keeps only in-frame clones and is missing some. Among tens of thousands of clones listed, about 91% were seen once. V lost 0 bases and J lost 5; bases outside the gene matches: 4. The V gene's germline CDR1 is SGHRS and CDR2 YFSETQ. The CDR3 runs to 15 residues. This record belongs to a study of T cell changes during pregnancy in multiple sclerosis. J is TRBJ2-1 and V is TRBV5-1; the match to TRBD2 covers 8 bases. The origin of this receptor is a female donor with multiple sclerosis, enrolled in a pregnancy study. Sequenced material: CD4+ T cells from peripheral blood mononuclear cells, taken in the first trimester of pregnancy. The CDR3 DNA reads as TGCGCCAGCAGCTTGGAAGGTAGCGGGAACAATGAGCAGTTCTTC. This translates into CASSLEGSGNNEQFF. The full variable domain, with the rest looked up from reference TRBV5-1 and TRBJ2-1, is KAGVTQTPRYLIKTRGQQVTLSCSPISGHRSVSWYQQTPGQGLQFLFEYFSETQRNKGNFPGRFSGRQFSNSRSEMNVSTLELGDSALYLCASSLEGSGNNEQFFGPGTRLTVL.